Listed here are 13 T cell receptor beta chains from one sample, sequenced in a study of CD8+ T cells in alopecia areata. Sequencing used cDNA as its template, made by extracting RNA and reverse transcribing it. The method was immunoSEQ multiplex PCR; TCRdb's version includes in-frame clones alone and lacks a portion of them. The sample has approximately 120,000 clones; under 65% are singletons. The treatment denotes: oral pan-JAK inhibitor, 5-10 mg twice daily. Sequences were derived from CD4+ T cells sorted from blood, sampled at week 4, from a patient treated with tofacitinib. These receptors were obtained from a human donor with alopecia areata.

CDR3 residues: CAWSTGIAGETQYF. CDR3 sequence (DNA): TGTGCCTGGAGTACGGGGATTGCCGGGGAGACCCAGTACTTC. This chain connects TRBV30 to TRBJ2-5, with a tentative D call TRBD2 (5 bases). The V gene's germline CDR1 is GTSNPN and CDR2 SVGIG (reference sequence). V gave up 2 bases and J gave up 5 bases, with 15 bases separating them. CDR3 size: 14 residues.

The chain recombines TRBV2 with TRBJ1-5; no reliable D call. CDR1 is SNHLY, CDR2 FYNNEI, per germline. Deletions cut 5 bases from V and 0 bases from J, with 11 bases between. CDR3 length: 15 amino acids. The CDR3 here is CASSTLGYSNQPQHF. CDR3 nucleotides: TGTGCCAGCAGTACCCTGGGTTATAGCAATCAGCCCCAGCATTTT.

The chain employs TRBV5-4 and TRBJ1-1, with TRBD1 matching 7 bases. The CDR3 covers 13 residues. With V trimmed by 4 bases and J by 6 bases, 6 bases remained unmatched. Germline-derived CDR1 and CDR2 are SGHNT and YYREEE (reference sequence). Written as DNA, the CDR3 is TGTGCCAGCAGCCTAGGACAGGCCCCTGAAGCTTTCTTT. Its protein is CASSLGQAPEAFF. The full variable domain, with the rest looked up from reference TRBV5-4 and TRBJ1-1, is ETGVTQSPTHLIKTRGQQVTLRCSSQSGHNTVSWYQQALGQGPQFIFQYYREEENGRGNFPPRFSGLQFPNYSSELNVNALELDDSALYLCASSLGQAPEAFFGQGTRLTVV.

This chain links TRBV29-1 with TRBJ2-7; 8 bases align to TRBD1. The ends lost 5 bases at V and 3 bases at J; junction bases unmatched: 6. Germline V gives CDR1 SQVTM, CDR2 ANQGSEA. The CDR3 sequence is 13 residues long. The CDR3 loop reads CSVTGQGVYEQYF. CDR3 bases: TGCAGCGTTACCGGACAGGGCGTCTACGAGCAGTACTTC.

This sequence joins TRBV29-1 and TRBJ2-1, with D possibly matching TRBD1 (5 bases). CDR3 length: 16 residues. Trimming cost V 5 bases and J 3 bases, with 20 bases left between them. CDR1 SQVTM and CDR2 ANQGSEA come from the germline V gene. CDR3 amino acids: CSVSHTTGGGYNEQFF. DNA for the CDR3: TGCAGCGTTTCCCATACTACAGGCGGCGGCTACAATGAGCAGTTCTTC.

The CDR3 DNA is TGCAGCGTTGAATGGCAGAGCTACGAGCAGTACTTC. Protein sequence: CSVEWQSYEQYF. The chain employs TRBV29-1 and TRBJ2-7; D unclear. The CDR3 is 12 amino acids. CDR1 and CDR2 from the germline V gene are SQVTM and ANQGSEA. V shed 2 bases and J shed 3 bases, with 8 bases lying between them.

The J gene is TRBJ1-2, the V gene TRBV4-2; a possible D gene is TRBD1 (5 bases). The germline V gene has CDR1 LGHNA and CDR2 YNFKEQ. This CDR3 spans 15 amino acids. Trimming took 0 bases from V and 7 from J, leaving 15 bases between them. Written as DNA, the CDR3 is TGTGCCAGCAGCCAAGATGCCCAGGGCATCCGTGGCTACACCTTC. Its protein product is CASSQDAQGIRGYTF.

The V call is TRBV25-1, the J call TRBJ1-2; D remains unclear. Trimming took 3 bases from V and 4 from J, leaving 6 bases between them. The CDR3 extends over 12 amino acids. Germline CDR1 and CDR2: MGHDK and SYGVNS. DNA of the CDR3: TGTGCCAGCAGTGACAGCCCCTATGGCTACACCTTC. Protein: CASSDSPYGYTF.

The chain is built from TRBV7-3 and TRBJ2-2; the D is unclear. This CDR3 contains 14 residues. V was trimmed by 5 bases and J by 1 base, leaving 8 bases between them. Germline V CDR1 and CDR2: SGHTA, FQGTGA. The CDR3 coding sequence is TGTGCCAGCAGCCCCGGCGGGAACACCGGGGAGCTGTTTTTT. Translating it yields CASSPGGNTGELFF.

This chain joins TRBV5-6 and TRBJ1-1, with D unresolved. This CDR3 contains 15 residues. Looked up from germline, CDR1 is SGHDT and CDR2 is YYEEEE. V lost 2 bases, J lost 1 base, and 12 bases lay in between. The CDR3 bases are TGTGCCAGCAGCTTCCTTGATTATAGGAACACTGAAGCTTTCTTT. Its translation: CASSFLDYRNTEAFF.

The chain recombines TRBV2 with TRBJ2-5; tentatively, D is TRBD2 (6 bases). Trimming cost V 4 bases and J 1 base, with 7 bases left between them. The CDR3 spans 13 residues. Germline CDR1 and CDR2: SNHLY and FYNNEI. The CDR3, as DNA: TGTGCCAGCAGTGGGAGGGCCCAAGAGACCCAGTACTTC. Translating it yields CASSGRAQETQYF.

This clone came up once. The gene calls are TRBV2 and TRBJ2-7; 13 bases map to TRBD2. From germline, CDR1 is SNHLY and CDR2 FYNNEI. The CDR3 has 14 residues. With V trimmed by 6 bases and J by 7 bases, 6 bases remained unmatched. The CDR3 DNA reads TGTGCCAGCAGCCAACTAGCGGGAGGGTTGGAGCAGTACTTC. This gives the protein CASSQLAGGLEQYF.

The gene calls are TRBV6-6 and TRBJ1-5; D ambiguous. V shed 3 bases and J shed 3 bases, with 15 bases lying between them. Per the germline V gene, CDR1 is MNHNY and CDR2 is SVGAGI (reference sequence). The CDR3 extends over 16 amino acids. The CDR3 coding sequence is TGTGCCAGCAGTTATGGAGGAGGGAGCCTCAATCAGCCCCAGCATTTT. This encodes CASSYGGGSLNQPQHF.